This T cell receptor beta chain was sequenced in a study of blood T cell repertoires in COVID-19. At the level of the study: From T cells, B-cell-depleted T cells, or PBMCs came the material, which was cDNA or gDNA.

Germline V gives CDR1 MDHEN, CDR2 SYDVKM. Deletions cut 5 bases from V and 0 bases from J, with 11 bases between. CDR3 length equals 15 residues. Data came from immunoSEQ multiplex PCR; TCRdb stores just in-frame clones and leaves some out. Among 150,000 or so clones listed, 76% were seen once. The chain links TRBV28 to TRBJ1-5; D possibly corresponds to TRBD1 (5 bases). The sample comprised peripheral blood. This TCR came from a woman older than 75 with active or convalescent COVID-19. CDR3 sequence reads: CASSIPGGSNQPQHF. DNA for the CDR3: TGTGCCAGCAGTATCCCCGGGGGTAGCAATCAGCCCCAGCATTTT.